The 32 T cell receptor beta chains below come from one sample, sequenced in a study of blood T cell repertoires in COVID-19. Profiling relied on immunoSEQ multiplex PCR, and the TCRdb table lists in-frame clones only, not all of them. This table holds around 620,000 clones, 80% to 90% found once. Sample: peripheral blood. The receptor source for this set is a young woman with acute or convalescent COVID-19.

This chain connects TRBV15 to TRBJ1-5; D possibly corresponds to TRBD1 (6 bases). The CDR3 has 17 amino acids. V dropped 5 bases and J dropped 4 bases, with 21 bases sitting between them. Looked up from germline, CDR1 is LNHNV and CDR2 is YYDKDF (reference sequence). The CDR3 protein is CATSRTQGRASNQPQHF. In DNA form, the CDR3 reads TGTGCCACCAGCCGGACACAGGGTAGGGCGTCTAATCAGCCCCAGCATTTT. Based on the CDR3 plus reference TRBV15 and TRBJ1-5, the full variable domain is DAMVIQNPRYQVTQFGKPVTLSCSQTLNHNVMYWYQQKSSQAPKLLFHYYDKDFNNEADTPDNFQSRRPNTSFCFLDIRSPGLGDTAMYLCATSRTQGRASNQPQHFGDGTRLSIL.

This clone appeared a single time. The rearrangement links TRBV7-2 to TRBJ1-2; no clear D gene. CDR1 and CDR2 from the germline V gene are SGHTA and FQGNSA. V was clipped by 4 bases and J by 8 bases, with 8 bases between them. This CDR3 is 11 amino acids long. CDR3 region: CASSSRVGYTF. The CDR3 DNA reads TGTGCCAGCAGCTCTCGTGTCGGCTACACCTTC.

The chain couples TRBV12-3 or TRBV12-4 to TRBJ1-1; D unresolved. Trimming left V 5 bases short and J 2 bases short, with 6 bases between. The CDR3 totals 12 residues. CDR3: CASSPYNTEAFF. The CDR3 nucleotides are TGTGCCAGCAGTCCGTATAACACTGAAGCTTTCTTT.

V gene TRBV7-9 combines with J gene TRBJ1-2; D is unresolved. Germline CDR1 is SEHNR and CDR2 is FQNEAQ (reference sequence). Trimming removed 1 base at V and 2 bases at J, with 8 bases between. The CDR3 sequence is 14 residues long. The CDR3 nucleotides read TGTGCCAGCAGCTTAGAGAGTCGGAACTATGGCTACACCTTC. This translates into CASSLESRNYGYTF.

The chain joins TRBV5-1 to TRBJ2-7; the D is unclear. Trimming removed 4 bases at V and 2 bases at J, with 7 bases between. This CDR3 has 12 residues. CDR1 is SGHRS, CDR2 YFSETQ, per germline. This chain's CDR3 is CASSRETYEQYF. In nucleotides, the CDR3 is TGCGCCAGCAGCAGAGAAACCTACGAGCAGTACTTC.

CDR3 in DNA: TGTGCCACCAGTGATTTTCTGTCAGGGCCGTACACCTTC. Protein: CATSDFLSGPYTF. V and J are TRBV24-1 and TRBJ1-2; weak D call: TRBD1 (5 bases). CDR1 KGHDR and CDR2 SFDVKD come from the germline V gene. With 1 base removed from V and 11 bases from J, the gap between germline ends came to 13 bases. The CDR3 totals 13 residues.

As for this clone: A much more abundant neighbour one base away suggests this may be a read error. The chain has TRBV7-9 and TRBJ1-5; D might be TRBD1 (6 bases). This CDR3 region has 13 residues. Germline assignment: CDR1 SEHNR and CDR2 FQNEAQ (reference sequence). The V end was cut by 4 bases, the J end by 2 bases, with 6 bases between. The CDR3 nucleotides read TGTGCCAGCAGCTACAGGGGCAATCAGCCCCAGCATTTT. It is translated as CASSYRGNQPQHF. Drawing the rest from reference TRBV7-9 and TRBJ1-5, the complete variable domain is DTGVSQNPRHKITKRGQNVTFRCDPISEHNRLYWYRQTLGQGPEFLTYFQNEAQLEKSRLLSDRFSAERPKGSFSTLEIQRTEQGDSAMYLCASSYRGNQPQHFGDGTRLSIL.

This chain uses TRBV9 with TRBJ2-4, with a weak D call TRBD2 (6 bases). Trimming removed 4 bases at V and 5 bases at J, with 13 bases between. The CDR3 sequence is 14 residues long. Germline values: CDR1 SGDLS, CDR2 YYNGEE. DNA of the CDR3: TGTGCCAGCAGCCCCGGGGAGGCCCAAAACATTCAGTACTTC. Amino acids: CASSPGEAQNIQYF.

The rearrangement uses TRBV29-1 and TRBJ2-1, with TRBD2 matching over 9 bases. The germline gives CDR1 SQVTM, CDR2 ANQGSEA. V lost 7 bases, J lost 1 base, and 8 bases stayed unmatched. CDR3 length equals 15 residues. The CDR3 DNA is TGCAGCGGGGCCGTAGCGGGGGATTCCTACAATGAGCAGTTCTTC. Translating it yields CSGAVAGDSYNEQFF.

The CDR3 region has the DNA TGTGCCAGCAGCCTACTAGCGGGGGTGGGAGAGCAGTACTTC. Translating it yields CASSLLAGVGEQYF. The chain recombines TRBV6-5 with TRBJ2-7; 11 bases align to TRBD2. The CDR3 sequence is 14 residues long. CDR1 and CDR2 (germline): MNHEY, SVGAGI. J gave up 7 bases and V 6 bases, and 8 bases lay outside the gene matches.

This clone was seen only once. This chain uses TRBV19 with TRBJ2-2, with D uncertain. This CDR3 has 14 residues. Between the trimmed V and J ends, which lost 7 bases and 4 bases, there was a span of 13 bases. Germline CDR1 LNHDA, CDR2 SQIVND (reference sequence). CDR3: CASIQSRVTGELFF. CDR3 nucleotides: TGTGCCAGTATCCAGAGTCGGGTCACCGGGGAGCTGTTTTTT.

This rearrangement joins TRBV5-5 to TRBJ2-2, with D possibly TRBD1 on 5 matching bases. Trimming stripped 2 bases from V and 4 bases from J, with 12 bases between. CDR1 and CDR2 from the germline V gene are SGHKS and YYEKEE (reference sequence). This CDR3 region has 15 residues. CDR3 nucleotides: TGTGCCAGCAGCTTAGGGGTCACGGGCACCGGGGAGCTGTTTTTT. This translates into CASSLGVTGTGELFF.

This clone came up a few times. V and J are TRBV7-2 and TRBJ1-2; D is perhaps TRBD1 (6 bases). This CDR3 has 15 residues. Trimming took 5 bases from V and 6 from J, leaving 19 bases between them. Germline CDR1 is SGHTA and CDR2 is FQGNSA. The CDR3 reads CASSPGGGRVNGYTF. CDR3 coding DNA: TGTGCCAGCAGCCCTGGGGGCGGGCGGGTCAATGGCTACACCTTC. Based on the CDR3 plus reference TRBV7-2 and TRBJ1-2, the full variable domain is GAGVSQSPSNKVTEKGKDVELRCDPISGHTALYWYRQSLGQGLEFLIYFQGNSAPDKSGLPSDRFSAERTGGSVSTLTIQRTQQEDSAVYLCASSPGGGRVNGYTFGSGTRLTVV.

On this clone itself: The same CDR3 also results from other DNA sequences found in this sample. The V call is TRBV18, the J call TRBJ1-5; D perhaps matches TRBD1 (6 bases). V lost 2 bases to trimming and J lost 2 bases, with 10 bases between them. The CDR3 extends over 15 amino acids. Germline assignment: CDR1 KGHSH and CDR2 LQKENI. This chain's CDR3 is CASSPMTGGNQPQHF. In nucleotides, the CDR3 is TGTGCCAGCTCACCAATGACAGGAGGCAATCAGCCCCAGCATTTT.

This chain joins TRBV28 and TRBJ1-5; 10 nucleotides align to TRBD1. The germline V gene has CDR1 MDHEN and CDR2 SYDVKM. The CDR3 contains 14 residues. V lost 10 bases and J lost 6; bases outside the gene matches: 9. The CDR3 region is CATTTGGASQPQHF. In DNA form, the CDR3 reads TGTGCCACCACGACAGGGGGCGCATCTCAGCCCCAGCATTTT.

This chain uses TRBV7-2 with TRBJ1-6, with 12 bases that match TRBD1. CDR1 is SGHTA, CDR2 FQGNSA, per germline. V was clipped by 4 bases and J by 5 bases; unmatched bases: 12. The CDR3 has 19 amino acids. CDR3 loop: CASSYSGTGGRLNNSPLHF. CDR3 DNA sequence: TGTGCCAGCAGCTATTCCGGGACAGGGGGCCGGCTAAATAATTCACCCCTCCACTTT.

The chain combines TRBV19 with TRBJ1-3; D is undetermined. V dropped 2 bases and J dropped 2 bases, with 16 bases sitting between them. CDR3 size: 17 residues. The germline V gene has CDR1 LNHDA and CDR2 SQIVND (reference sequence). Here the CDR3 DNA reads TGTGCCAGTAGTATAAGAGGGCAAGGAAGGGCTGGAAACACCATATATTTT. Encoded protein: CASSIRGQGRAGNTIYF.

This chain links TRBV15 with TRBJ2-7; TRBD1 agrees at 7 bases. The CDR3 is 14 amino acids. Germline values: CDR1 LNHNV, CDR2 YYDKDF (reference sequence). J gave up 8 bases and V 3 bases, and 10 bases lay outside the gene matches. CDR3 protein: CATSRGDSDPQQYF. CDR3 DNA sequence: TGTGCCACCAGCAGGGGGGACAGCGACCCCCAGCAGTACTTC.

The V gene is TRBV7-7, the J gene TRBJ1-4, with D unclear. CDR1 and CDR2 (germline): SSHAT, FNYEAQ (reference sequence). There are 15 residues in the CDR3. V lost 5 bases, J lost 0 bases, and 10 bases lay in between. CDR3 DNA: TGTGCCAGCAGCCCTTCTCCCTCAACTAATGAAAAACTGTTTTTT. It translates to CASSPSPSTNEKLFF.

This chain connects TRBV29-1 to TRBJ1-1; unclear D gene. Germline CDR1 SQVTM, CDR2 ANQGSEA. The CDR3 consists of 10 residues. The V and J ends lost 2 bases and 8 bases respectively, with 6 bases between them. The chain's CDR3 is CSVENREAFF. The CDR3 nucleotides read TGCAGCGTTGAAAACAGAGAAGCTTTCTTT.

This sequence joins TRBV7-2 and TRBJ1-4; a weak D match, TRBD1 (5 bases). V lost 0 bases to trimming and J lost 14 bases, with 13 bases between them. The germline V gene encodes CDR1 SGHTA and CDR2 FQGNSA. The CDR3 totals 13 residues. CDR3 DNA sequence: TGTGCCAGCAGCTTAGCGGGGGGTAGCAACCTGTTTTTT. This codes for CASSLAGGSNLFF.

The V and J genes are TRBV6-5 and TRBJ1-3; TRBD1 might be the D (5 bases). The V gene's germline CDR1 is MNHEY and CDR2 SVGAGI. CDR3 length: 15 residues. Trimming shortened V by 6 bases and J by 0 bases, and 12 bases separated the two germline ends. The CDR3 sequence: CASSRQINSGNTIYF. Written as DNA, the CDR3 is TGTGCCAGCAGCCGACAGATTAACTCTGGAAACACCATATATTTT.

The chain links TRBV6-5 to TRBJ2-4; a possible D gene is TRBD1 (5 bases). Germline lookup yields CDR1 MNHEY and CDR2 SVGAGI. The CDR3 has 14 residues. The V gene lost 6 bases and the J gene lost 8 bases, with 17 bases spanning the gap. CDR3 amino acids: CASRDITDLDIQYF. CDR3 nucleotides: TGTGCCAGCAGGGACATCACAGATTTGGACATTCAGTACTTC.

The chain is built from TRBV11-1 and TRBJ1-5, with unresolved D. The germline V gene encodes CDR1 SGHAT and CDR2 FQDESV (reference sequence). V was pared by 2 bases and J by 0 bases, with 2 bases between. The CDR3 runs to 13 residues. The CDR3, as DNA: TGTGCCAGCAGCTTACATAGCAATCAGCCCCAGCATTTT. Protein sequence: CASSLHSNQPQHF.

The table lists this clone with a few counts. This chain connects TRBV6-5 to TRBJ1-1; 7 nucleotides align to TRBD1. Per germline, CDR1 MNHEY and CDR2 SVGAGI. The CDR3 extends over 15 amino acids. Trimming removed 2 bases from V and 4 bases from J; junction bases left unmatched: 7. CDR3: CASSYGNRGFTEAFF. CDR3 nucleotide sequence: TGTGCCAGCAGTTACGGTAACAGGGGATTCACTGAAGCTTTCTTT.

The chain is built from TRBV5-1 and TRBJ2-7; D ambiguous. The CDR3 runs 14 residues. Trimming stripped 4 bases from V and 2 bases from J, with 13 bases between. Germline loops: CDR1 SGHRS, CDR2 YFSETQ. The DNA of the CDR3 is TGCGCCAGCAGCGTCCCAGGTGTGACCTACGAGCAGTACTTC. This encodes CASSVPGVTYEQYF.

This chain connects TRBV7-2 to TRBJ2-3; 13 bases are a match to TRBD2. This CDR3 spans 17 amino acids. CDR1 and CDR2 (germline): SGHTA, FQGNSA. V was clipped by 5 bases and J by 5 bases; unmatched bases: 10. The CDR3 region is CASSGRTSGGPKDTQYF. CDR3 bases: TGTGCCAGCAGCGGCCGGACTAGCGGGGGCCCGAAAGATACGCAGTATTTT.

At least ten counts were recorded for this clone. This sequence joins TRBV6-1 and TRBJ2-1; tentatively, D is TRBD2 (5 bases). CDR3 size: 15 residues. Trimming removed 1 base from V and 2 bases from J, with 9 bases in between. CDR1 and CDR2 from the germline V gene are MNHNS and SASEGT. CDR3 nucleotide sequence: TGTGCCAGCAGTGAAGGAGAGGGAACCTACAATGAGCAGTTCTTC. The encoded protein is CASSEGEGTYNEQFF.

Concerning this clone itself: A clone one base away is much larger, so this may be a read error. The chain carries TRBV12-3 or TRBV12-4 and TRBJ1-1; maybe TRBD1 (5 bases). V was cut by 5 bases and J by 1 base, with 8 bases left in between. The CDR3 is 13 residues long. Here the CDR3 reads CASSPTENTEAFF. Here the CDR3 DNA reads TGTGCCAGCAGTCCGACAGAGAACACTGAAGCTTTCTTT.

Comment on this clone: The same CDR3 is also encoded by other DNA sequences in this sample. V is TRBV6-5 and J is TRBJ2-1, with D possibly TRBD2 on 5 matching bases. The germline CDR1 and CDR2 sequences are MNHEY and SVGAGI. The length of the CDR3 is 12 residues. Trimming cost V 3 bases and J 10 bases, with 10 bases left between them. This chain's CDR3 is CASSYRGGEQFF. The CDR3 coding sequence is TGTGCCAGCAGTTATAGAGGAGGCGAGCAGTTCTTC.

Concerning this clone: The DNA is omitted, as the CDR3 cannot be located on it reliably, and the CDR3 follows TCRdb's listing. The genes are TRBV5-1 and TRBJ1-6. Germline V gene lookup returns CDR1 SGHRS and CDR2 YFSETQ. The CDR3 numbers 13 amino acids, ends counted. CDR3 region: CASSLTFGSPLHF.

The V gene is TRBV5-1, the J gene TRBJ2-7; TRBD1 agrees at 8 bases. The V segment lost 4 bases and the J segment 7 bases; nucleotides outside the gene matches: 7. The CDR3 runs to 13 residues. Looked up from germline, CDR1 is SGHRS and CDR2 is YFSETQ. As DNA, the CDR3 is TGCGCCAGCAGCGTGGACAGGGAGTGGGAGCAGTACTTC. It encodes CASSVDREWEQYF. Full variable domain (rest looked up from reference TRBV5-1 and TRBJ2-7): KAGVTQTPRYLIKTRGQQVTLSCSPISGHRSVSWYQQTPGQGLQFLFEYFSETQRNKGNFPGRFSGRQFSNSRSEMNVSTLELGDSALYLCASSVDREWEQYFGPGTRLTVT.